This T cell receptor (beta chain) stems from a study of T cells in Graves' hyperthyroidism and ophthalmopathy (dated by TCRdb to the late 2010s). As for the study more broadly: Peripheral blood samples were taken at the time of initial diagnosis, prior to any treatment. Prospective prediction of ophthalmopathy was tested in an independent validation cohort of under 20 hyperthyroidism patients and 17 patients who later progressed to ophthalmopathy. Once sampling was done, hyperthyroidism patients were given methimazole at a starting dose of 30 mg daily, whereas ophthalmopathy patients were given high-dose intravenous methylprednisolone. The approximately 98 discovery patients were randomly divided into training and test sets at a 7:3 ratio. The study also compared thyroid tissue and blood T-cell repertoires from several Graves' hyperthyroidism patients. The paper describes TCR Vbeta CDR3 sequencing of about 140 peripheral blood samples, made up of approximately 40 ophthalmopathy patients, approximately 76 hyperthyroidism patients and 17 progressor patients. A discovery cohort of about a hundred patients, fewer than 50 with Graves' ophthalmopathy and about 58 with stable Graves' hyperthyroidism, was used to find distinguishing TCR V-J signatures.

The TCR beta CDR3 regions were amplified from the RNA transcripts. The first round of RT-PCR for the TCR CDR3 was performed with the HTBI primer set and the Qiagen OneStep RT-PCR kit. The libraries were constructed in a second round of multiplex PCR and then size-selected and purified. Paired-end sequencing of the libraries was performed with 100 bp reads on an Illumina HiSeq2000. In the paper's pipeline: Raw data were processed with SOAPnuke, discarding reads with adapters, uncalled bases, mean Phred below 15, or no exact constant-primer or identifier match. High-quality paired reads were merged using COPE v1.2.5, and each unique nucleotide sequence was defined as a clonotype. MiTCR v1.1 was used to align the clonotypes against IMGT TRBV, TRBD and TRBJ reference segments. Only V-J combinations with frequency above 0.0001, covering approximately 99% of repertoires, were analysed. A TCS score was defined as the ratio between F50 (clonal expansion) and ExV (chaos), using BLOSUM62-based TCRdist between CDR3 peptides within each V-J. Welch's t-statistics and random forest reduced several hundred V-J features to 10 to 15, which were used in a naive Bayes classifier (R e1071). In-frame beta chains were kept once TCRdb had trimmed the public reads at Q25 with fastp and called clones with MiXCR. For every CDR3 protein sequence, its rows merge into one entry that carries the most common genes and DNA. The V and J calls come from TCRdb's annotation, not from the publication. The sample table holds fewer than 250,000 distinct CDR3 sequences, of which approximately 25% were seen once. The top ten hold 30% to 40% of the sample.

This clonotype was found many times. The target of this receptor is not known. One base away there is no much larger clone; base qualities are not given. Moderately to severely active disease, a Clinical Activity Score of at least 3, a NOSPECS grade of at least 4, and a duration under 3 months were present in ophthalmopathy patients. The study excluded patients with uncontrolled infections, other autoimmune diseases, pregnancy or lactation. Diagnoses were based on clinical symptoms, serum thyroxine and TRAb, thyroid ultrasound and orbital computed tomography. Ficoll-Paque density gradient centrifugation was used to isolate PBMCs from about 10 ml of fresh peripheral blood. Trizol reagent was used to extract total RNA, and RNA quality was then checked on an Agilent 2100 Bioanalyzer. The paper's findings and limits, for the study overall: Sample size was not statistically predetermined, and investigators were not blinded to group allocation. In validation, the model predicted progression to ophthalmopathy with approximately 71% sensitivity and 72% to 85% specificity, a median of approximately 6.5 months before onset. Blood samples also contained most of the expanded thyroid clonotypes (frequency above 0.001), which suggests that blood repertoires may reflect thyroid immune responses. A model built on a 13 V-J signature distinguished ophthalmopathy from stable hyperthyroidism, reaching about 89% sensitivity and around 81% specificity in cross-validation and 80%/75% in testing.

Measured from the cysteine to the phenylalanine, the CDR3 is 15 residues long. Kept here is only the CDR3 DNA, which spans 45 bases and is read in frame from base 1. The germline V gene supplies CDR1 SGHAT and CDR2 FQNNGV. Relative to germline, V is 5 bases shorter and J is 4 bases shorter, with 17 bases between their ends. This clonotype originated in a middle-aged woman with Graves' ophthalmopathy. Sequenced sample: blood. The rearrangement combines TRBV11-2 with TRBJ1-2; the D gene is not confidently resolved. The CDR3 protein is CASSTGPVVTYGYTF. The nucleotide sequence reads as follows: TGTGCCAGCAGCACCGGCCCGGTAGTTACCTATGGCTACACCTTC.